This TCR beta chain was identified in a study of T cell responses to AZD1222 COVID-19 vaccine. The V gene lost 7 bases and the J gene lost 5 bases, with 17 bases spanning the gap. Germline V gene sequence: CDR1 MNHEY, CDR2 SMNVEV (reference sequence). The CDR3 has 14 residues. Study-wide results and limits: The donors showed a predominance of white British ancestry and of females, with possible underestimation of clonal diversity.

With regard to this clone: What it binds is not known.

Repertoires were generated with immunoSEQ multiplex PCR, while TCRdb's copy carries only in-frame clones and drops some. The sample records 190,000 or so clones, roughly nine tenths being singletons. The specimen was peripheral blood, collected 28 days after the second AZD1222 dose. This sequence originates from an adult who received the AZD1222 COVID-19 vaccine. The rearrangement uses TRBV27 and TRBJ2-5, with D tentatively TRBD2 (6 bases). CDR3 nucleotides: TGTGCCAGCAAGTTAGCTGGGGACTGGGAGACCCAGTACTTC. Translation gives CASKLAGDWETQYF.